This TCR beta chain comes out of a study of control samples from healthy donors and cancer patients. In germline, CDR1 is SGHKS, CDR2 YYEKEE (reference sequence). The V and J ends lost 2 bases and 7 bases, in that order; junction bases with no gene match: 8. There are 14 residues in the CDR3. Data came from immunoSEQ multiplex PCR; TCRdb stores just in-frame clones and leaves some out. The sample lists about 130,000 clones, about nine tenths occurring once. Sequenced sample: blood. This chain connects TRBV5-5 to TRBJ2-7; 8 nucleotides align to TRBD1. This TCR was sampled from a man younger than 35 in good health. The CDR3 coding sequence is TGTGCCAGCAGCTTAGGGACAGGAGACCTAGAGCAGTACTTC. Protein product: CASSLGTGDLEQYF.